These T cell receptor beta chains were read from a single sample in a study of blood T cell repertoires in COVID-19. Profiled with immunoSEQ multiplex PCR; TCRdb holds only in-frame clones, not every one. The sample has roughly 190,000 clones; more than 75% are singletons. The sample taken for sequencing was peripheral blood. The receptors shown here come from a man aged 40-49 years with active or convalescent COVID-19. The CDR3 runs from the conserved cysteine through the conserved F or W. D genes are given only for firm matches. Clone size, where shown, is once, few, many, or a class for clones that have expanded.

TRBV12-5	once	15	TRBD1	TRBJ2-7	CASGDGTGITYEQYF	TGTGCTAGTGGTGATGGGACAGGGATAACCTACGAGCAGTACTTC
TRBV5-1	NA	12	NA	TRBJ2-7	CASSIGENEQYF	TGCGCCAGCAGCATCGGGGAAAACGAGCAGTACTTC
TRBV6-6	NA	15	NA	TRBJ2-7	CASKKAETVSYEQYF	TGTGCCAGCAAAAAGGCGGAGACGGTCTCCTACGAGCAGTACTTC
TRBV25-1	NA	14	NA	TRBJ2-3	CASSEFLGTDTQYF	TGTGCCAGCAGTGAATTTCTCGGCACAGATACGCAGTATTTT
TRBV7-8	NA	13	TRBD1	TRBJ2-1	CASSWTGYNEQFF	TGTGCCAGCTCCTGGACAGGATACAATGAGCAGTTCTTC
TRBV15	NA	13	NA	TRBJ1-2	CATSRDLNYGYTF	TGTGCCACCAGCAGAGACCTTAACTATGGCTACACCTTC
TRBV19	NA	13	TRBD1	TRBJ1-4	CASSHTGDEKLFF	TGTGCCAGTAGTCACACAGGGGACGAAAAACTGTTTTTT
TRBV29-1	NA	15	TRBD1	TRBJ1-2	CSVEERTGIFYGYTF	TGCAGCGTTGAAGAACGGACAGGGATTTTCTATGGCTACACCTTC
TRBV27	once	14	NA	TRBJ1-5	CASSPGQSNQPQHF	TGTGCCAGCAGTCCAGGACAGAGCAATCAGCCCCAGCATTTT
TRBV18	NA	18	TRBD1	TRBJ1-2	CASSPSGTGAIITYGYTF	TGTGCCAGCTCACCGTCTGGGACAGGGGCCATCATTACCTATGGCTACACCTTC
TRBV20-1	NA	15	TRBD2	TRBJ2-1	CSASGAGGLKNEQFF	TGCAGTGCTAGTGGCGCGGGAGGGCTAAAGAATGAGCAGTTCTTC
TRBV5-1	NA	15	NA	TRBJ2-2	CASSFSGVNTGELFF	TGCGCCAGCAGCTTTTCAGGGGTGAACACCGGGGAGCTGTTTTTT
TRBV11-3	once	17	TRBD1	TRBJ2-2	CASSLVLATGATGELFF	TGTGCCAGCAGCTTAGTCTTGGCGACAGGGGCCACCGGGGAGCTGTTTTTT
TRBV30	NA	15	TRBD1	TRBJ2-7	CALSGTVGKHYEQYF	TGTGCCTTATCCGGGACAGTGGGCAAACACTACGAGCAGTACTTC
TRBV5-1	NA	15	TRBD1	TRBJ1-2	CASSLATGQGFGYTF	TGCGCCAGCAGCCTGGCAACCGGACAGGGCTTTGGCTACACCTTC
TRBV6-5	NA	15	TRBD1	TRBJ2-1	CASSHDRGSYNEQFF	TGTGCCAGCAGCCACGACAGGGGTTCCTACAATGAGCAGTTCTTC
TRBV11-1	NA	16	NA	TRBJ1-2	CASSLAPRTANYGYTF	TGTGCCAGCAGCTTAGCTCCCCGGACTGCGAACTATGGCTACACCTTC
TRBV28	NA	12	NA	TRBJ1-1	CASSLSQSWAFF	TGTGCCAGCAGTTTATCACAAAGTTGGGCTTTCTTT
TRBV19	few	14	TRBD1	TRBJ1-6	CASRVTGVVSPLHF	TGTGCCAGTAGGGTGACAGGGGTCGTGTCACCCCTCCACTTT
TRBV18	NA	12	NA	TRBJ2-7	CASSYSGYEQYF	TGTGCCAGCTCATATTCGGGCTACGAGCAGTACTTC
TRBV5-5	NA	15	NA	TRBJ1-1	CASSSDPGHNSEAFF	TGTGCCAGCAGCTCGGATCCGGGACACAATTCTGAAGCTTTCTTT
TRBV29-1	NA	14	TRBD2	TRBJ2-7	CSVEASGASYEQYF	TGCAGCGTTGAGGCTAGCGGGGCTTCCTACGAGCAGTACTTC
TRBV7-9	NA	14	NA	TRBJ2-7	CASSPSGLSYEQYF	TGTGCCAGCAGCCCAAGCGGGTTATCCTACGAGCAGTACTTC
TRBV11-3	NA	13	NA	TRBJ2-2	CASSPKNTGELFF	TGTGCCAGCAGCCCCAAGAACACCGGGGAGCTGTTTTTT
TRBV5-6	NA	14	NA	TRBJ1-6	CASSLFPGNSPLHF	TGTGCCAGCAGCTTGTTCCCGGGAAATTCACCCCTCCACTTT
TRBV19	NA	15	TRBD1	TRBJ2-7	CASSSGTGPSYEQYF	TGTGCCAGTAGTTCCGGGACAGGGCCTTCCTACGAGCAGTACTTC
TRBV19	NA	14	TRBD1	TRBJ1-2	CASSWTGADYGYTF	TGTGCCAGTAGCTGGACAGGGGCTGATTATGGCTACACCTTC
TRBV10-3	NA	18	TRBD1	TRBJ2-7	CAISEPSGKGQGSYEQYF	TGTGCCATCAGTGAGCCCTCCGGAAAAGGACAGGGTTCCTACGAGCAGTACTTC
TRBV27	few	16	TRBD1	TRBJ1-1	CALIFRHGTGLTEAFF	TGTGCCCTAATCTTCCGACACGGGACAGGACTAACTGAAGCTTTCTTT
TRBV28	few	14	NA	TRBJ1-5	CASFIQGPNQPQHF	TGTGCCAGCTTTATACAGGGACCCAATCAGCCCCAGCATTTT
TRBV6-5	once	15	TRBD1	TRBJ1-1	CASKYVGGGYTEAFF	TGTGCCAGCAAATACGTAGGGGGCGGGTACACTGAAGCTTTCTTT
TRBV14	NA	15	TRBD1	TRBJ1-2	CASSQAGTGFYGYTF	TGTGCCAGCAGCCAAGCCGGGACAGGGTTTTATGGCTACACCTTC
TRBV24-1	NA	14	NA	TRBJ1-5	CATSDPSSDQPQHF	TGTGCCACCAGTGACCCGTCCTCGGATCAGCCCCAGCATTTT
TRBV5-1	NA	15	NA	TRBJ1-1	CASSLETSMNTEAFF	TGCGCCAGCAGCTTGGAGACAAGCATGAACACTGAAGCTTTCTTT
TRBV7-2	NA	18	TRBD1	TRBJ1-3	CASSSPHSTGDSGNTIYF	TGTGCCAGCAGCTCACCACATTCTACAGGGGACTCTGGAAACACCATATATTTT
TRBV5-1	once	16	TRBD1	TRBJ1-5	CASSRDREEGNQPQHF	TGCGCCAGCAGCCGTGACAGGGAAGAGGGCAATCAGCCCCAGCATTTT
TRBV28	NA	18	TRBD1	TRBJ1-5	CASANQPFFRTGDQPQHF	TGTGCCAGCGCAAATCAACCGTTTTTTAGGACAGGGGATCAGCCCCAGCATTTT
TRBV7-6	NA	15	NA	TRBJ2-7	CASSSRGGNTYEQYF	TGTGCCAGCAGCTCCCGCGGGGGCAATACCTACGAGCAGTACTTC
TRBV27	NA	15	NA	TRBJ2-7	CASSKEIQGPHEQYF	TGTGCCAGCAGTAAAGAAATACAGGGTCCCCACGAGCAGTACTTC
TRBV27	NA	13	NA	TRBJ2-2	CASSLFRTGELFF	TGTGCCAGCAGTTTATTCCGCACCGGGGAGCTGTTTTTT
TRBV5-6	NA	15	TRBD2	TRBJ2-1	CASRRLAGGDNEQFF	TGTGCCAGCAGGAGACTAGCGGGAGGCGACAATGAGCAGTTCTTC
TRBV10-3	NA	16	TRBD2	TRBJ2-1	CAISEVVSGGRGEQFF	TGTGCCATCAGTGAGGTTGTTAGCGGGGGCCGGGGTGAGCAGTTCTTC